The sequence of this TCR beta chain was determined in a study of graft-versus-host responses after intestinal transplantation. At the level of the study: After anti-thymocyte globulin induction, recipients took tacrolimus and steroids for three to four years.

Assay used: immunoSEQ multiplex PCR; TCRdb lists only in-frame clones, some missing. Among fewer than 85,000 clones, about 94% were seen once, and the ten largest hold about 0.56%. About this clone: Its antigen is unknown.

Germline CDR1 MNHEY, CDR2 SMNVEV (reference sequence). The junction had 7 bases not matched to a gene; V was cut back by 3 bases and J by 1 base. The CDR3 is 16 residues long. This receptor was taken from a human donor who received an intestinal transplant. The source material was unstimulated CD8+ T cells sorted from spleen or lymph node cells, sampled before intestinal transplant. The rearrangement uses TRBV27 and TRBJ2-3; TRBD2 agrees at 7 bases. The CDR3 nucleotides are TGTGCCAGCAGTTTGCCAAGGGAGGGCGGCACAGATACGCAGTATTTT. It specifies CASSLPREGGTDTQYF.